This TCR beta chain was retrieved from a study of early T cells in non-severe SARS-CoV-2 infection. Turning to the study itself: It was bulk RNA from unsorted whole blood that was sequenced, and the chains were unpaired.

Study observations and caveats: VDJdb matching, biased toward anti-spike CD8 responses, missed private and CD4 specificities.

The CDR3 loop spans 15 amino acids. Trimming left V 4 bases short and J 0 bases short, with 13 bases between. Per the germline V gene, CDR1 is SGDLS and CDR2 is YYNGEE. Comment on this clonotype: Antigen unknown.

Unique molecular identifiers were added to individual cDNA molecules. Each CDR3 protein is one row after TCRdb ran MiXCR on the 5' RACE reads. The repertoire holds over 90,000 distinct CDR3 sequences, with around 12% as singletons. The sequencing here drew on whole blood, taken at baseline. J is TRBJ1-2 and V is TRBV9; D possibly corresponds to TRBD1 (5 bases). This TCR came from an adult who was a healthcare worker with PCR-confirmed SARS-CoV-2 infection or an uninfected control (not recorded which). CDR3 DNA sequence: TGTGCCAGCAGCCCACACTGGGACGCTAACTATGGCTACACCTTC. Translated: CASSPHWDANYGYTF. Complete variable domain (other parts from reference TRBV9 and TRBJ1-2): DSGVTQTPKHLITATGQRVTLRCSPRSGDLSVYWYQQSLDQGLQFLIQYYNGEERAKGNILERFSAQQFPDLHSELNLSSLELGDSALYFCASSPHWDANYGYTFGSGTRLTVV.